The clone carrying this T cell receptor (beta chain) was detected only once. This record comes from a study of T cell changes during pregnancy in multiple sclerosis. Trimming took 6 bases from V and 0 from J, leaving 15 bases between them. CDR1 and CDR2 (germline): MNHNY, SVGAGI (reference sequence). CDR3 length: 16 amino acids. The protocol was immunoSEQ multiplex PCR, while the TCRdb copy is restricted to in-frame clones and leaves out a portion. The data show roughly 110,000 clones, under 95% seen once. The source of this sequence is a female donor with multiple sclerosis, enrolled in a pregnancy study. This chain links TRBV6-6 with TRBJ1-3; no definite D call. Material: peripheral blood, obtained after pregnancy. The CDR3: CASSPLGGSSGNTIYF. As DNA, the CDR3 is TGTGCCAGCAGCCCCCTCGGCGGGAGCTCTGGAAACACCATATATTTT.